This T cell receptor (beta chain) is from a study of CD8+ T cells in alopecia areata. Overall study: Treated patients took oral tofacitinib at 5 to 10 mg twice daily. Study-wide findings and caveats: It was lesional scalp, especially alopecia totalis/universalis, that showed higher clonality than normal scalp.

About this clone: Its antigen is unidentified.

Extracted RNA was reverse transcribed, and the resulting cDNA served as sequencing template. TCRdb's table, derived via immunoSEQ multiplex PCR, lists solely in-frame clones and lacks some. The table includes roughly 170,000 clones, 50% to 70% detected once. Alopecia areata patients provided lesional scalp punch biopsies and peripheral blood, both collected for the study. Source: CD4+ T cells sorted from blood, taken at week 0. The sequence derives from a human donor with alopecia areata.

The CDR3 DNA is TGTGCCAGCAGCACACAGGTTTATGGGGGGTCACCCCTCCACTTT. Translating gives CASSTQVYGGSPLHF. J is TRBJ1-6 and V is TRBV4-2; a possible D gene is TRBD1 (5 bases). The CDR3 consists of 15 residues. Germline CDR1 reads LGHNA; CDR2 reads YNFKEQ. V lost 5 bases, J lost 10 bases, and 18 bases lay in between.